The 28 T cell receptor beta chains below were found in one sample sequenced in a study of radiotherapy plus CTLA-4 blockade in lung cancer. The data were produced by immunoSEQ multiplex PCR, yet TCRdb's version contains in-frame clones alone and is incomplete. Among about 68,000 clones listed, approximately 79% were seen once. The sequencing here drew on peripheral blood, taken from a patient treated with radiotherapy plus ipilimumab. Receptor source: a human donor with non-small cell lung cancer who had a complete response to radiotherapy plus ipilimumab.

This clone was found a few times. The V call is TRBV6-5, the J call TRBJ2-4; D is perhaps TRBD1 (5 bases). V shed 2 bases and J shed 7 bases, with 12 bases lying between them. In germline, CDR1 is MNHEY, CDR2 SVGAGI. The CDR3 is made up of 14 amino acids. DNA for the CDR3: TGTGCCAGCAGTTACCGGCAGGGTGCTAACATTCAGTACTTC. As protein: CASSYRQGANIQYF.

The chain links TRBV19 to TRBJ1-1; tentative D call: TRBD1 (6 bases). Germline CDR1 and CDR2: LNHDA and SQIVND (reference sequence). The CDR3 consists of 14 residues. Trimming pared 9 bases from V and 3 bases from J, leaving 17 bases between. The chain's CDR3 is CASRNREVDTEAFF. CDR3 sequence (DNA): TGTGCCAGCCGAAACAGGGAGGTGGACACTGAAGCTTTCTTT.

The chain recombines TRBV21-1 with TRBJ2-5; the table assigns TRBD1, which was not confirmed against the DNA. TRBV21-1 is a pseudogene. The CDR3 is 16 residues long. The CDR3 DNA follows: TGTGCCAGCAGCCCAACCCGGGAAGGGGGCAGCGAGACCCAGTACTTC. As protein: CASSPTREGGSETQYF.

The chain has TRBV25-1 and TRBJ1-4; 8 bases fit TRBD1. Germline V lookup: CDR1 MGHDK, CDR2 SYGVNS. V was pared by 5 bases and J by 8 bases, with 7 bases of the junction left unmatched. The CDR3 loop spans 14 amino acids. This CDR3 is CASSIGQGGEKLFF. In nucleotides, the CDR3 is TGTGCCAGCAGTATTGGACAGGGAGGAGAAAAACTGTTTTTT.

In this sample, this clone turned up a few times. The chain uses TRBV11-2 and TRBJ2-1, with TRBD2 matching 12 bases. J lost 2 bases, V lost 3 bases, and 2 bases had no gene match. This CDR3 spans 16 amino acids. CDR1 is SGHAT, CDR2 FQNNGV, per germline. CDR3 sequence (DNA): TGTGCCAGCAGCTTCCCTAGCGGGGGGGCCTACAATGAGCAGTTCTTC. This sequence encodes CASSFPSGGAYNEQFF.

The chain has TRBV5-1 and TRBJ1-5; no clear D gene. V was trimmed by 4 bases and J by 3 bases, leaving 14 bases between them. The germline gives CDR1 SGHRS, CDR2 YFSETQ. This CDR3 is built from 15 residues. The CDR3 sequence: CASSTDGLPNQPQHF. The DNA of the CDR3 is TGCGCCAGCAGCACCGACGGACTGCCCAATCAGCCCCAGCATTTT.

The chain is built from TRBV4-3 and TRBJ2-3, with TRBD2 matching 9 bases. Trimming at V came to 0 bases and at J to 3 bases, leaving 10 bases not matched to a gene. The CDR3 loop spans 18 amino acids. Germline V CDR1 and CDR2: LGHNA, YSLEER. The CDR3, as DNA: TGCGCCAGCAGCCAAGATTTTCGCGGGAGGGGACGAACAGATACGCAGTATTTT. This codes for CASSQDFRGRGRTDTQYF.

This rearrangement joins TRBV6-1 to TRBJ1-3; D uncertain. This CDR3 has 15 residues. V was trimmed by 5 bases and J by 0 bases, leaving 11 bases between them. Germline-derived CDR1 and CDR2 are MNHNS and SASEGT. This CDR3 reads CASSLAGLSGNTIYF. Here the CDR3 DNA reads TGTGCCAGCAGTTTGGCAGGCCTCTCTGGAAACACCATATATTTT.

This clone was found a few times. J is TRBJ2-7 and V is TRBV7-8; either TRBD1 or TRBD2 may supply D (5 bases each). V lost 5 bases and J 6 bases, leaving 17 bases between the germline ends. The V gene's germline CDR1 is SGHVS and CDR2 FQNEAQ. The CDR3 runs 14 residues. CDR3 bases: TGTGCCAGCAGCCGGGGTAGCTTACAGGCCGAGCAGTACGTC. Its protein is CASSRGSLQAEQYV.

This chain joins TRBV2 and TRBJ1-1; D is undetermined. The V end was cut by 2 bases, the J end by 8 bases, with 6 bases between. The germline V gene has CDR1 SNHLY and CDR2 FYNNEI. CDR3 length: 11 residues. CDR3 nucleotide sequence: TGTGCCAGCAGTGAACGATTGGAAGCTTTCTTT. Its protein is CASSERLEAFF. The full variable domain, completed using reference TRBV2 and TRBJ1-1, is EPEVTQTPSHQVTQMGQEVILRCVPISNHLYFYWYRQILGQKVEFLVSFYNNEISEKSEIFDDQFSVERPDGSNFTLKIRSTKLEDSAMYFCASSERLEAFFGQGTRLTVV.

The chain has TRBV14 and TRBJ2-7; D is unclear. Germline loops: CDR1 SGHDN, CDR2 FVKESK. The CDR3 is 12 residues long. The V end was cut by 5 bases, the J end by 2 bases, with 7 bases between. The CDR3 sequence is CASSFGTYEQYF. CDR3 in DNA: TGTGCCAGCAGCTTTGGGACCTACGAGCAGTACTTC.

The V call is TRBV12-5, the J call TRBJ1-2; perhaps TRBD1 as D (6 bases). Germline loops: CDR1 LGHNT, CDR2 FRNRAP. This CDR3 region has 15 residues. Trimming took off 5 bases at V and 8 bases at J, with 21 bases between the two ends. This CDR3 reads CASGHPRDITAGYTF. DNA of the CDR3: TGTGCTAGTGGTCACCCTCGGGACATAACTGCCGGCTACACCTTC.

This chain connects TRBV29-1 to TRBJ2-5; D perhaps matches TRBD1 (5 bases). The last part of the DNA fits TRBJ2-7 better; the J call may be wrong. This CDR3 spans 13 amino acids. The germline V gene encodes CDR1 SQVTM and CDR2 ANQGSEA. CDR3 in amino acids: CSVDSQDSYEQYF. For the CDR3, the DNA is TGCAGCGTTGATTCACAGGACTCCTACGAGCAGTACTTC.

The chain employs TRBV18 and TRBJ1-5; 10 positions match TRBD1. V was pared by 6 bases and J by 2 bases, with 4 bases of the junction left unmatched. The CDR3 has 15 amino acids. CDR1 is KGHSH, CDR2 LQKENI, per germline. CDR3 sequence reads: CASSSGTGGNQPQHF. In nucleotides, the CDR3 is TGTGCCAGCTCCTCCGGGACAGGGGGCAATCAGCCCCAGCATTTT. Variable domain in full (rest from reference TRBV18 and TRBJ1-5): NAGVMQNPRHLVRRRGQEARLRCSPMKGHSHVYWYRQLPEEGLKFMVYLQKENIIDESGMPKERFSAEFPKEGPSILRIQQVVRGDSAAYFCASSSGTGGNQPQHFGDGTRLSIL.

The chain joins TRBV27 to TRBJ2-6; 10 positions match TRBD2. The CDR3 loop spans 16 amino acids. From germline, CDR1 is MNHEY and CDR2 SMNVEV (reference sequence). V dropped 8 bases and J dropped 4; count of bases not matched to a gene: 8. CDR3 protein: CASRGSGGGGANVLTF. The CDR3 region has the DNA TGTGCCAGCCGAGGAAGCGGGGGGGGAGGGGCCAACGTCCTGACTTTC.

The CDR3 bases are TGCGCCAGCAGCTTGGCCGCGGGACAGGGCTCCTACAATGAGCAGTTCTTC. Translation gives CASSLAAGQGSYNEQFF. The chain joins TRBV5-1 to TRBJ2-1; 9 nucleotides line up with TRBD1. V was clipped by 0 bases and J by 0 bases; unmatched bases: 4. This CDR3 is built from 17 residues. Germline V gene lookup returns CDR1 SGHRS and CDR2 YFSETQ.

V gene TRBV2 combines with J gene TRBJ1-2; the D is unclear. This CDR3 is 11 amino acids long. Trimming pared 3 bases from V and 8 bases from J, leaving 7 bases between. CDR1 is SNHLY and CDR2 is FYNNEI in the germline V gene. CDR3 amino acids: CASSDLWGYTF. CDR3 DNA sequence: TGTGCCAGCAGTGATCTTTGGGGCTACACCTTC.

The chain combines TRBV27 with TRBJ2-3; 14 bases align to TRBD2. Germline values: CDR1 MNHEY, CDR2 SMNVEV (reference sequence). The J segment lost 1 base and the V segment lost 3 bases, leaving 6 bases of the junction unmatched. The CDR3 runs to 18 residues. CDR3: CASSFTGLAGGRTDTQYF. In nucleotides, the CDR3 is TGTGCCAGCAGTTTTACCGGACTAGCGGGGGGACGCACAGATACGCAGTATTTT.

The chain uses TRBV30 and TRBJ2-5, with D unclear. Germline values: CDR1 GTSNPN, CDR2 SVGIG (reference sequence). The CDR3 runs to 13 residues. With 0 bases removed from V and 3 bases from J, the gap between germline ends came to 8 bases. The CDR3 here is CAWSVPVKETQYF. DNA for the CDR3: TGTGCCTGGAGTGTACCAGTAAAAGAGACCCAGTACTTC.

The rearrangement joins TRBV5-4 to TRBJ2-5; 12 positions agree with TRBD1. The CDR3 is made up of 14 amino acids. The germline V gene has CDR1 SGHNT and CDR2 YYREEE (reference sequence). The V segment lost 3 bases and the J segment 6 bases; nucleotides outside the gene matches: 3. The DNA of the CDR3 is TGTGCCAGCAGCTCGGGACAGGGGGCGAAGACCCAGTACTTC. Its translation is CASSSGQGAKTQYF.

The V call is TRBV27, the J call TRBJ1-5; TRBD1 agrees at 10 bases. The germline V gene encodes CDR1 MNHEY and CDR2 SMNVEV (reference sequence). The CDR3 sequence is 17 residues long. V lost 0 bases and J lost 5; bases outside the gene matches: 7. The CDR3 is CASSLSPRQGAYQPQHF. As DNA, the CDR3 is TGTGCCAGCAGTTTATCCCCTAGACAGGGGGCATATCAGCCCCAGCATTTT.

The J gene is TRBJ2-1, the V gene TRBV27; 7 positions match TRBD2. The junction had 2 bases not matched to a gene; V was cut back by 0 bases and J by 3 bases. Germline CDR1 is MNHEY and CDR2 is SMNVEV (reference sequence). The CDR3 contains 15 residues. The chain's CDR3 is CASSLSGRGYNEQFF. Here the CDR3 DNA reads TGTGCCAGCAGTTTATCAGGGAGGGGCTACAATGAGCAGTTCTTC.

This clone was seen a single time. V and J are TRBV7-6 and TRBJ1-3; D call uncertain. V lost 3 bases, J lost 2 bases, and 14 bases lay in between. The germline CDR1 and CDR2 sequences are SGHVS and FNYEAQ. The CDR3 runs to 16 residues. This CDR3 is CASSLEAHTTGNTIYF. CDR3 DNA sequence: TGTGCCAGCAGCTTGGAGGCGCACACTACTGGAAACACCATATATTTT.

This clone was seen more than once but under ten times. The gene calls are TRBV4-3 and TRBJ1-5; D gene uncertain. Germline V CDR1 and CDR2: LGHNA, YSLEER. Trimming stripped 2 bases from V and 3 bases from J, with 11 bases between. The CDR3 is 15 residues long. The CDR3 spells CASSQNAGFNQPQHF. Written as DNA, the CDR3 is TGCGCCAGCAGCCAAAACGCCGGTTTCAATCAGCCCCAGCATTTT.

This clone was observed a few times. CDR3 nucleotide sequence: TGTGCCAGCAGCTTAGGGACTAGCGGGACCGGGGAGCTGTTTTTT. Translation: CASSLGTSGTGELFF. The V gene is TRBV7-2, the J gene TRBJ2-2, with TRBD2 matching over 11 bases. The V segment lost 1 base and the J segment 5 bases; nucleotides outside the gene matches: 0. This CDR3 contains 15 residues. Germline CDR1 is SGHTA and CDR2 is FQGNSA.

J is TRBJ1-1 and V is TRBV18; TRBD1 matches 7 bases. Trimming at V came to 5 bases and at J to 4 bases, leaving 4 bases not matched to a gene. Germline V gene sequence: CDR1 KGHSH, CDR2 LQKENI. CDR3 length equals 13 residues. CDR3 sequence reads: CASSSTGSTEAFF. DNA for the CDR3: TGTGCCAGCTCATCGACAGGGAGCACTGAAGCTTTCTTT.

The chain is built from TRBV6-6 and TRBJ2-1, with D hard to call. Per germline, CDR1 MNHNY and CDR2 SVGAGI (reference sequence). This CDR3 has 11 amino acids. Trimming removed 6 bases at V and 10 bases at J, with 10 bases between. The CDR3 DNA sequence: TGTGCCAGCAGCGAACCCAGGGAGCAGTTCTTC. This gives the protein CASSEPREQFF.

This clone was observed once. The chain links TRBV29-1 to TRBJ2-7, with D perhaps TRBD1 (5 bases). The germline gives CDR1 SQVTM, CDR2 ANQGSEA. V lost 4 bases, J lost 5 bases, and 12 bases lay in between. The CDR3 totals 12 residues. The CDR3 reads CSVAQTVNEQYF. The DNA of the CDR3 is TGCAGCGTTGCCCAGACAGTAAACGAGCAGTACTTC.